These 20 T cell receptor beta chains were all obtained from the same sample, sequenced in a study of blood T cell repertoires in COVID-19. Sequencing used immunoSEQ multiplex PCR; TCRdb keeps in-frame clones, though not all of them. Of under 350,000 clones listed, 70% to 90% are singletons. Sequenced sample: peripheral blood. These receptors originate from a man in his sixties who had recovered from COVID-19.

The chain's CDR3 is CASKRPQGIGEQYF. The CDR3 nucleotides read TGTGCCAGCAAACGACCCCAGGGTATAGGCGAGCAGTACTTC. This chain joins TRBV6-5 and TRBJ2-7, with D tentatively TRBD1 (5 bases). The V gene lost 7 bases and the J gene lost 6 bases, with 19 bases spanning the gap. The germline V gene encodes CDR1 MNHEY and CDR2 SVGAGI. The CDR3 has 14 residues.

This clone was counted only a few times. The V and J genes are TRBV2 and TRBJ2-7; D perhaps matches TRBD1 (6 bases). From germline, CDR1 is SNHLY and CDR2 FYNNEI. This CDR3 contains 12 residues. Trimming removed 6 bases at V and 3 bases at J, with 9 bases between. As DNA, the CDR3 is TGTGCCAGCAGCTCACAGGGCTACGAGCAGTACTTC. This gives the protein CASSSQGYEQYF.

The V and J genes are TRBV12-3 or TRBV12-4 and TRBJ1-2; D is undetermined. The CDR3 loop spans 12 amino acids. Between the trimmed V and J ends, which lost 3 bases and 7 bases, there was a span of 9 bases. CDR3 region: CASSFGLFGYTF. The CDR3, as DNA: TGTGCCAGCAGTTTTGGCCTTTTTGGCTACACCTTC.

This chain joins TRBV6-5 and TRBJ2-3; tentatively, D is TRBD1 (6 bases). The germline CDR1 and CDR2 sequences are MNHEY and SVGAGI. Trimming removed 6 bases from V and 2 bases from J, with 9 bases in between. The CDR3 loop spans 13 amino acids. The chain's CDR3 is CASRTGVTDTQYF. In DNA form, the CDR3 reads TGTGCCAGCAGGACAGGCGTCACAGATACGCAGTATTTT.

The chain is built from TRBV28 and TRBJ2-1, with a weak D call TRBD1 (6 bases). The CDR3 sequence is 17 residues long. CDR1 MDHEN and CDR2 SYDVKM come from the germline V gene. V was clipped by 3 bases and J by 0 bases, with 15 bases between them. For the CDR3, the DNA is TGTGCCAGCAGTTTGCAGACAGGTAGGAGCTCCTACAATGAGCAGTTCTTC. Its protein is CASSLQTGRSSYNEQFF.

This chain joins TRBV7-3 and TRBJ2-2, with TRBD1 identical over 11 bases. V lost 5 bases and J lost 7; bases outside the gene matches: 6. This CDR3 region has 15 residues. CDR1 is SGHTA and CDR2 is FQGTGA in the germline V gene. In DNA, the CDR3 is TGTGCCAGCAGCATCTGGGGACAGGGGGTCGGGGAGCTGTTTTTT. It codes for CASSIWGQGVGELFF.

This chain joins TRBV6-5 and TRBJ1-2; possibly TRBD1 for D (5 bases). Germline-derived CDR1 and CDR2 are MNHEY and SVGAGI. The CDR3 extends over 14 amino acids. Trimming removed 8 bases from V and 2 bases from J, with 15 bases in between. CDR3 protein: CASAGEGRNYGYTF. The CDR3 nucleotides read TGTGCCAGCGCGGGGGAGGGACGAAACTATGGCTACACCTTC.

There are a few counts of this clone. The V gene is TRBV21-1, the J gene TRBJ1-5; TRBD1, as called in the table, went unchecked against the DNA. TRBV21-1 is classified as a pseudogene. This CDR3 has 14 residues. CDR3 protein: CASRGQTWDQPQHF. For the CDR3, the DNA is TGTGCCAGCCGCGGACAGACGTGGGATCAGCCCCAGCATTTT.

This clone was observed a handful of times. V usage is TRBV18 and J usage is TRBJ1-5; 9 nucleotides agree with TRBD1. The CDR3 is made up of 14 amino acids. Per germline, CDR1 KGHSH and CDR2 LQKENI. J lost 5 bases, V lost 6 bases, and 5 bases had no gene match. The CDR3 DNA follows: TGTGCCAGCTCCGGGACAGGGCTGGATCAGCCCCAGCATTTT. It specifies CASSGTGLDQPQHF.

In its sample, this clone was seen once. The chain combines TRBV19 with TRBJ2-7; 7 bases match TRBD1. V dropped 6 bases and J dropped 6; count of bases not matched to a gene: 5. The CDR3 spans 12 residues. CDR1 and CDR2 (germline): LNHDA, SQIVND (reference sequence). The CDR3 bases are TGTGCCAGTAGCCCGACAGGGATCGAGCAGTACTTC. This translates into CASSPTGIEQYF.

The rearrangement links TRBV4-2 to TRBJ2-7; TRBD2 matches 8 bases. The CDR3 runs to 16 residues. Germline loops: CDR1 LGHNA, CDR2 YNFKEQ. Trimming took 1 base from V and 2 from J; bases not matched to a gene: 7. CDR3 DNA: TGTGCCAGCAGCCAAGTTGTTAGCGGGACCCCCTACGAGCAGTACTTC. Encoded protein: CASSQVVSGTPYEQYF.

The rearrangement links TRBV29-1 to TRBJ1-2; D unclear. The V end was cut by 8 bases, the J end by 7 bases, with 20 bases between. CDR1 is SQVTM and CDR2 is ANQGSEA in the germline V gene. The CDR3 consists of 13 residues. DNA of the CDR3: TGCAGCTCCCGTACTGGGGAGGGAGGTGGCTACACCTTC. This encodes CSSRTGEGGGYTF.

The chain is built from TRBV6-5 and TRBJ2-7, with a tentative D call TRBD1 (6 bases). The V gene lost 2 bases and the J gene lost 6 bases, with 14 bases spanning the gap. Germline CDR1 is MNHEY and CDR2 is SVGAGI. This CDR3 spans 14 amino acids. The CDR3, as DNA: TGTGCCAGCAGTTACAACCGGGACACTGGCGAGCAGTACTTC. Translating gives CASSYNRDTGEQYF.

The genes are TRBV5-4 and TRBJ1-2; D may be TRBD1 (5 bases). The V end was cut by 0 bases, the J end by 3 bases, with 12 bases between. CDR1 and CDR2 from the germline V gene are SGHNT and YYREEE (reference sequence). The CDR3 spans 15 residues. The DNA of the CDR3 is TGTGCCAGCAGCTTGGCCGGCAGGGCGGACTATGGCTACACCTTC. This codes for CASSLAGRADYGYTF.

The V gene is TRBV24-1, the J gene TRBJ1-5; tentative D call: TRBD1 (6 bases). The CDR3 is 16 residues long. Germline CDR1 reads KGHDR; CDR2 reads SFDVKD. V shed 5 bases and J shed 1 base, with 14 bases lying between them. The CDR3 DNA sequence: TGTGCCACCAGTGCCACCCAAGGGGGAAGCAATCAGCCCCAGCATTTT. This sequence encodes CATSATQGGSNQPQHF.

V usage is TRBV7-2 and J usage is TRBJ2-7, with TRBD2 identical over 8 bases. V was clipped by 0 bases and J by 12 bases; unmatched bases: 13. The CDR3 runs to 15 residues. Germline CDR1 reads SGHTA; CDR2 reads FQGNSA. The CDR3 spells CASSLAGAGASGPYF. The CDR3 nucleotides read TGTGCCAGCAGCTTAGCTGGAGCGGGGGCCTCCGGTCCGTACTTC.

The rearrangement joins TRBV2 to TRBJ1-2; D unclear. Trimming shortened V by 5 bases and J by 3 bases, and 4 bases separated the two germline ends. This CDR3 has 11 residues. CDR1 is SNHLY, CDR2 FYNNEI, per germline. The CDR3: CASSSDYGYTF. The DNA of the CDR3 is TGTGCCAGCAGTTCGGACTATGGCTACACCTTC.

This sequence joins TRBV21-1 and TRBJ2-2; the listed D gene, TRBD1, was not tested against the DNA. TRBV21-1 represents a pseudogene. CDR3 length: 15 amino acids. The CDR3 bases are TGTGCCAGCAGCAAAATCGCCAGGCCCACCGGGGAGCTGTTTTTT. It codes for CASSKIARPTGELFF.

V usage is TRBV19 and J usage is TRBJ2-2; 14 nucleotides line up with TRBD2. Germline values: CDR1 LNHDA, CDR2 SQIVND (reference sequence). J lost 5 bases, V lost 4 bases, and 6 bases had no gene match. The CDR3 sequence is 17 residues long. The CDR3 sequence is CASSTSRTSGRTGELFF. Here the CDR3 DNA reads TGTGCCAGTAGTACCAGCCGGACTAGCGGGAGGACCGGGGAGCTGTTTTTT. Together with reference TRBV19 and TRBJ2-2, the CDR3 gives the full variable domain: DGGITQSPKYLFRKEGQNVTLSCEQNLNHDAMYWYRQDPGQGLRLIYYSQIVNDFQKGDIAEGYSVSREKKESFPLTVTSAQKNPTAFYLCASSTSRTSGRTGELFFGEGSRLTVL.

This chain joins TRBV27 and TRBJ2-1; maybe TRBD2 (6 bases). The CDR3 consists of 14 residues. V shed 4 bases and J shed 2 bases, with 9 bases lying between them. The germline V gene has CDR1 MNHEY and CDR2 SMNVEV (reference sequence). The CDR3 sequence is CASSSGLTYNEQFF. The CDR3 bases are TGTGCCAGCAGTTCGGGACTCACCTACAATGAGCAGTTCTTC.